The 19 T cell receptor beta chains presented below share a single source sample, sequenced in a study of post-analysis software for immune sequencing data. General observations from the study: A handful of TRBV segments occurring more often in patients than controls included TRBV5-6, TRBV5-1 and TRBV20-1.

Unique-molecular-identifier-tagged TCR beta cDNA libraries were used. TCRdb ran MiXCR on the PCR reads and lists one entry per CDR3 protein. The table includes approximately 250,000 distinct CDR3 sequences, 36% detected once. These receptors have no identified antigens. Sequenced sample: blood. The receptors here all came from a girl aged 10 to 17 with multiple sclerosis.

The table lists this clonotype with many counts. V gene TRBV15 combines with J gene TRBJ2-3; D remains unclear. CDR1 and CDR2 (germline): LNHNV, YYDKDF (reference sequence). Trimming left V 4 bases short and J 2 bases short, with 10 bases between. This CDR3 has 14 residues. CDR3 DNA sequence: TGTGCCACCAGCACAGACCCAAACACAGATACGCAGTATTTT. Residues: CATSTDPNTDTQYF.

Remarks on this clonotype: Possible read error: a much larger clone is one base away. The rearrangement uses TRBV11-1 and TRBJ2-5, with D maybe TRBD2 (6 bases). Germline-derived CDR1 and CDR2 are SGHAT and FQDESV (reference sequence). The V gene lost 5 bases and the J gene lost 11 bases, with 21 bases spanning the gap. This CDR3 is built from 14 residues. Here the CDR3 reads CASSESGTPNEQYF. CDR3 in DNA: TGTGCCAGCAGCGAATCCGGGACTCCCAATGAGCAGTACTTC. Full variable domain (remainder filled in from reference TRBV11-1 and TRBJ2-5): EAEVAQSPRYKITEKSQAVAFWCDPISGHATLYWYRQILGQGPELLVQFQDESVVDDSQLPKDRFSAERLKGVDSTLKIQPAELGDSAMYLCASSESGTPNEQYFGPGTRLLVL.

There are a few counts of this clonotype. The V gene is TRBV5-1, the J gene TRBJ2-2; D gene unclear. V gave up 0 bases and J gave up 0 bases, with 6 bases separating them. From germline, CDR1 is SGHRS and CDR2 YFSETQ. This CDR3 spans 15 amino acids. CDR3: CASSLEQPNTGELFF. In DNA, the CDR3 is TGCGCCAGCAGCTTGGAACAGCCGAACACCGGGGAGCTGTTTTTT.

The sample holds a few counts of this clonotype. This chain joins TRBV2 and TRBJ1-5; 7 nucleotides line up with TRBD1. V gave up 5 bases and J gave up 6 bases; unmatched junction bases: 10. Per the germline V gene, CDR1 is SNHLY and CDR2 is FYNNEI. The CDR3 sequence is 15 residues long. The CDR3: CASSSDRVPGQPQHF. The CDR3 DNA follows: TGTGCCAGCAGTTCTGACAGGGTCCCAGGTCAGCCCCAGCATTTT.

The chain joins TRBV5-1 to TRBJ1-1; perhaps TRBD1 as D (5 bases). V gave up 3 bases and J gave up 7 bases, with 16 bases separating them. Germline V CDR1 and CDR2: SGHRS, YFSETQ. The CDR3 is 14 amino acids. CDR3 DNA sequence: TGCGCCAGCAGCTGGGAATGGGGGGGGAATGAAGCTTTCTTT. It specifies CASSWEWGGNEAFF. Using reference TRBV5-1 and TRBJ1-1 for the parts outside the CDR3, the full variable domain is KAGVTQTPRYLIKTRGQQVTLSCSPISGHRSVSWYQQTPGQGLQFLFEYFSETQRNKGNFPGRFSGRQFSNSRSEMNVSTLELGDSALYLCASSWEWGGNEAFFGQGTRLTVV.

This clonotype was counted ten times or more. CDR3 sequence: CATSDEAGGDTQYF. CDR3 DNA sequence: TGTGCCACCAGTGATGAGGCGGGAGGGGATACGCAGTATTTT. The rearrangement uses TRBV24-1 and TRBJ2-3; 9 bases align to TRBD2. CDR3 length equals 14 residues. V shed 3 bases, J shed 6 bases, and the junction held 3 bases outside the gene matches. Germline V gene sequence: CDR1 KGHDR, CDR2 SFDVKD.

This clonotype was observed many times. The chain is built from TRBV28 and TRBJ1-5; no clear D. The length of the CDR3 is 14 residues. Germline CDR1 MDHEN, CDR2 SYDVKM. The germline V and J ends were trimmed by 6 bases and 2 bases, with 11 bases remaining between them. The CDR3 DNA follows: TGTGCCAGCAGCCCTGCTTTGGGCAATCAGCCCCAGCATTTT. Translation: CASSPALGNQPQHF. Full variable domain (missing parts from reference TRBV28 and TRBJ1-5): DVKVTQSSRYLVKRTGEKVFLECVQDMDHENMFWYRQDPGLGLRLIYFSYDVKMKEKGDIPEGYSVSREKKERFSLILESASTNQTSMYLCASSPALGNQPQHFGDGTRLSIL.

The chain combines TRBV6-5 with TRBJ2-1, with 8 bases matching TRBD1. The J call could be wrong; TRBJ2-5 is a better fit for the DNA end. Germline assignment: CDR1 MNHEY and CDR2 SVGAGI. The CDR3 sequence is 15 residues long. This CDR3 reads CASSSPGQVGSNQYF. The CDR3 DNA reads as TGTGCCAGCAGTTCCCCGGGACAGGTCGGGTCTAACCAGTACTTC.

This clonotype was counted between two and nine times. V is TRBV6-6 and J is TRBJ2-4; either TRBD1 or TRBD2 may fit D (5 bases each). V was shortened by 8 bases and J by 8 bases, with 16 bases between the two germline ends. The germline V gene encodes CDR1 MNHNY and CDR2 SVGAGI (reference sequence). The CDR3 contains 13 residues. CDR3 sequence: CASGERQGHIQYF. The CDR3 bases are TGTGCCAGCGGGGAAAGGCAGGGACACATTCAGTACTTC.

In this sample, this clonotype turned up many times. The chain is built from TRBV7-9 and TRBJ1-2, with TRBD1 matching over 10 bases. The CDR3 contains 16 residues. Germline CDR1 is SEHNR and CDR2 is FQNEAQ (reference sequence). Trimming took 2 bases from V and 4 from J; bases not matched to a gene: 7. The CDR3, as DNA: TGTGCCAGCAGCTTATTAGGGACAGGGGCCCCCTATGGCTACACCTTC. The encoded protein is CASSLLGTGAPYGYTF.

The chain joins TRBV12-3 or TRBV12-4 to TRBJ2-1; 7 bases line up with TRBD2. The CDR3 is 13 residues long. Trimming took 6 bases from V and 3 from J; bases not matched to a gene: 2. The CDR3 here is CASSSGIYNEQFF. CDR3 DNA: TGTGCCAGCAGCAGCGGGATCTACAATGAGCAGTTCTTC.

V gene TRBV2 combines with J gene TRBJ1-5; the D is unclear. Germline V gene lookup returns CDR1 SNHLY and CDR2 FYNNEI. The CDR3 extends over 14 amino acids. V lost 2 bases to trimming and J lost 4 bases, with 9 bases between them. The CDR3 sequence is CASSERWGNQPQHF. In DNA form, the CDR3 reads TGTGCCAGCAGTGAAAGGTGGGGAAATCAGCCCCAGCATTTT.

In this sample, this clonotype turned up many times. J is TRBJ2-5 and V is TRBV28; D remains unclear. CDR1 is MDHEN, CDR2 SYDVKM, per germline. This CDR3 contains 12 residues. Trimming stripped 9 bases from V and 2 bases from J, with 10 bases between. This chain's CDR3 is CARPQPQETQYF. CDR3 nucleotide sequence: TGTGCCAGGCCCCAGCCGCAAGAGACCCAGTACTTC.

There are many counts of this clonotype. The rearrangement links TRBV12-3 or TRBV12-4 to TRBJ2-1, with TRBD1 matching 9 bases. After removal of 5 bases from V and 2 bases from J, the junction contained 7 bases not matched to a gene. The CDR3 contains 16 residues. CDR3 sequence reads: CASSRRDRDTYNEQFF. CDR3 in DNA: TGTGCCAGCAGTCGCCGGGACAGGGACACCTACAATGAGCAGTTCTTC.

The chain has TRBV7-8 and TRBJ2-1; a weak D match, TRBD2 (6 bases). The CDR3 runs 14 residues. The ends were cut back, 3 bases at V and 6 bases at J, with 12 bases in the middle. CDR1 is SGHVS, CDR2 FQNEAQ, per germline. The CDR3, as DNA: TGTGCCAGCAGCTTCTTAAGACTAGGCAATGAGCAGTTCTTC. It codes for CASSFLRLGNEQFF.

The chain carries TRBV6-5 and TRBJ2-1, with unresolved D. The V gene's germline CDR1 is MNHEY and CDR2 SVGAGI. V dropped 6 bases and J dropped 7 bases, with 13 bases sitting between them. The length of the CDR3 is 13 residues. The CDR3 DNA reads as TGTGCCAGCAGCTCCCAATATAGAAATGAGCAGTTCTTC. This translates into CASSSQYRNEQFF.

In its sample, this clonotype was seen once. Being one base from a much bigger clone, this may be a read error. The gene calls are TRBV4-2 and TRBJ2-5; weak D call: TRBD2 (6 bases). The V gene's germline CDR1 is LGHNA and CDR2 YNFKEQ. The CDR3 spans 15 residues. The DNA of the CDR3 is TGTGCCAGCAGCCAAGATCCGGGGGTGCAAGAGACCCGGTACTTC. Encoded protein: CASSQDPGVQETRYF.

The rearrangement joins TRBV12-3 or TRBV12-4 to TRBJ2-5; D may match TRBD1 or TRBD2 (5 bases each). V gave up 6 bases and J gave up 0 bases, with 20 bases separating them. CDR3 length: 17 residues. The CDR3 sequence is CASSPIKRTPYQETQYF. CDR3 nucleotide sequence: TGTGCCAGCAGCCCGATTAAGCGGACACCGTACCAAGAGACCCAGTACTTC.

Regarding this clonotype: At one of its ends the junction is not consistent with the germline gene, which may arise from a read error. This rearrangement joins TRBV12-3 or TRBV12-4 to TRBJ2-7; D remains unclear. The CDR3 has 12 residues. CDR3 protein: CASSSTAGEQNF. In nucleotides, the CDR3 is TGTGCCAGCAGTTCGACCGCTGGCGAGCAGAACTTC.